Presented here are 14 T cell receptor beta chains from one specimen sequenced in a study of shared clonotypes between healthy human individuals. The data were produced by immunoSEQ multiplex PCR, yet TCRdb's version contains in-frame clones alone and is incomplete. The data hold around 500,000 clones, with 60% to 85% observed a single time. Source material: PBMCs. These receptors all come from a woman aged 40 to 50 in good health. Some clones in this sample may be carry-over from other donors' samples.

J is TRBJ1-4 and V is TRBV9; D possibly corresponds to TRBD1 (5 bases). Germline-derived CDR1 and CDR2 are SGDLS and YYNGEE. This CDR3 spans 14 amino acids. Between the trimmed V and J ends, which lost 4 bases and 7 bases, there was a span of 14 bases. The CDR3 is CASSPLAGSEKLFF. CDR3 coding DNA: TGTGCCAGCAGCCCCCTGGCAGGGAGTGAAAAACTGTTTTTT.

V gene TRBV6-5 combines with J gene TRBJ2-7, with TRBD1 matching 7 bases. V shed 5 bases, J shed 3 bases, and the junction held 7 bases outside the gene matches. The CDR3 length is 14 residues. Per the germline V gene, CDR1 is MNHEY and CDR2 is SVGAGI. CDR3 coding DNA: TGTGCCAGCAGTCCGAGGACAGGATACTACGAGCAGTACTTC. This translates into CASSPRTGYYEQYF.

V usage is TRBV28 and J usage is TRBJ1-2; D might be TRBD1 (5 bases). This CDR3 contains 16 residues. Per the germline V gene, CDR1 is MDHEN and CDR2 is SYDVKM. With 8 bases removed from V and 7 bases from J, the gap between germline ends came to 26 bases. The CDR3 sequence is CASERWGVRKGGGYTF. The CDR3, as DNA: TGTGCCAGCGAACGGTGGGGGGTACGGAAAGGAGGTGGCTACACCTTC.

This clone was counted a single time. The chain joins TRBV5-1 to TRBJ1-1, with no clear D. CDR3 length: 13 residues. From germline, CDR1 is SGHRS and CDR2 YFSETQ. The ends were cut back, 4 bases at V and 5 bases at J, with 12 bases in the middle. CDR3 protein: CASSPQEGTEAFF. CDR3 sequence (DNA): TGCGCCAGCAGCCCCCAGGAGGGAACTGAAGCTTTCTTT. Variable domain in full (rest from reference TRBV5-1 and TRBJ1-1): KAGVTQTPRYLIKTRGQQVTLSCSPISGHRSVSWYQQTPGQGLQFLFEYFSETQRNKGNFPGRFSGRQFSNSRSEMNVSTLELGDSALYLCASSPQEGTEAFFGQGTRLTVV.

The chain links TRBV27 to TRBJ2-2; D tentatively reads TRBD1 or TRBD2 (6 bases each). Germline CDR1 reads MNHEY; CDR2 reads SMNVEV (reference sequence). Trimming removed 5 bases at V and 7 bases at J, with 20 bases between. CDR3 length: 16 amino acids. The CDR3 region has the DNA TGTGCCAGCAGTGCGAGGGGGGCCGTTTCGATCGGGGAGCTGTTTTTT. The encoded protein is CASSARGAVSIGELFF.

The chain is built from TRBV7-2 and TRBJ2-2, with TRBD2 as a possible D gene (6 bases). The CDR3 totals 16 residues. V lost 5 bases and J lost 0, with 13 bases in between. CDR1 and CDR2 from the germline V gene are SGHTA and FQGNSA. The DNA for the CDR3 is TGTGCCAGCAGCCTCGCGGGCGGGGCGAACACCGGGGAGCTGTTTTTT. It translates to CASSLAGGANTGELFF.

The V call is TRBV28, the J call TRBJ1-5; D is uncertain. The V and J ends lost 5 bases and 2 bases respectively, with 28 bases between them. CDR3 size: 20 residues. Per germline, CDR1 MDHEN and CDR2 SYDVKM. The CDR3: CASSPPGESAGRYGNQPQHF. The CDR3 coding sequence is TGTGCCAGCAGTCCACCCGGGGAATCGGCTGGGCGATATGGCAATCAGCCCCAGCATTTT.

The V and J genes are TRBV15 and TRBJ2-6; D tentatively fits TRBD1 or TRBD2 (6 bases each). Looked up from germline, CDR1 is LNHNV and CDR2 is YYDKDF (reference sequence). Trimming removed 9 bases from V and 0 bases from J, with 15 bases in between. The CDR3 consists of 16 residues. The CDR3 protein is CATGGTLNSGANVLTF. The CDR3 DNA reads TGTGCCACTGGCGGGACACTTAACTCTGGGGCCAACGTCCTGACTTTC.

This chain joins TRBV30 and TRBJ1-1; TRBD1 aligns across 11 bases. This CDR3 spans 16 amino acids. Germline V gene data show CDR1 as GTSNPN and CDR2 as SVGIG (reference sequence). V was clipped by 1 base and J by 4 bases; unmatched bases: 8. CDR3 amino acids: CAWSGTGGAGPTEAFF. In DNA form, the CDR3 reads TGTGCCTGGAGTGGGACAGGGGGCGCGGGTCCCACTGAAGCTTTCTTT.

The chain recombines TRBV9 with TRBJ2-6; no clear D. This CDR3 region has 15 residues. In germline, CDR1 is SGDLS, CDR2 YYNGEE. V was trimmed by 1 base and J by 1 base, leaving 6 bases between them. CDR3 region: CASSVLRSGANVLTF. The CDR3 DNA follows: TGTGCCAGCAGCGTACTACGATCTGGGGCCAACGTCCTGACTTTC.

V gene TRBV18 combines with J gene TRBJ1-2; no definite D call. This CDR3 has 16 amino acids. From germline, CDR1 is KGHSH and CDR2 LQKENI. The V end lost 3 bases, the J end lost 4 bases, and 18 bases lay between the germline ends. The CDR3: CASSPQEPYFIYGYTF. The CDR3 coding sequence is TGTGCCAGCTCACCCCAGGAGCCCTATTTTATCTATGGCTACACCTTC. Supplemented by reference TRBV18 and TRBJ1-2, the full variable domain reads NAGVMQNPRHLVRRRGQEARLRCSPMKGHSHVYWYRQLPEEGLKFMVYLQKENIIDESGMPKERFSAEFPKEGPSILRIQQVVRGDSAAYFCASSPQEPYFIYGYTFGSGTRLTVV.

The chain recombines TRBV10-3 with TRBJ2-3; D ambiguous. The germline V gene has CDR1 ENHRY and CDR2 SYGVKD. The CDR3 covers 16 residues. Trimming pared 7 bases from V and 0 bases from J, leaving 17 bases between. The CDR3: CAITPKAETSTDTQYF. CDR3 DNA sequence: TGTGCCATCACCCCAAAGGCCGAAACTAGCACAGATACGCAGTATTTT.

The chain couples TRBV4-2 to TRBJ2-1; tentatively, D is TRBD2 (5 bases). The CDR3 consists of 15 residues. Germline V CDR1 and CDR2: LGHNA, YNFKEQ. V lost 1 base and J 5 bases, leaving 12 bases between the germline ends. Here the CDR3 reads CASSQVLAGHNEQFF. Here the CDR3 DNA reads TGTGCCAGCAGCCAAGTGCTAGCTGGCCACAATGAGCAGTTCTTC.

The V and J genes are TRBV2 and TRBJ2-7; TRBD1 is a possible D gene (5 bases). The CDR3 has 13 residues. Looked up from germline, CDR1 is SNHLY and CDR2 is FYNNEI. V was shortened by 3 bases and J by 2 bases, with 8 bases between the two germline ends. The CDR3 is CASSDADTYEQYF. CDR3 in DNA: TGTGCCAGCAGTGACGCGGACACCTACGAGCAGTACTTC.